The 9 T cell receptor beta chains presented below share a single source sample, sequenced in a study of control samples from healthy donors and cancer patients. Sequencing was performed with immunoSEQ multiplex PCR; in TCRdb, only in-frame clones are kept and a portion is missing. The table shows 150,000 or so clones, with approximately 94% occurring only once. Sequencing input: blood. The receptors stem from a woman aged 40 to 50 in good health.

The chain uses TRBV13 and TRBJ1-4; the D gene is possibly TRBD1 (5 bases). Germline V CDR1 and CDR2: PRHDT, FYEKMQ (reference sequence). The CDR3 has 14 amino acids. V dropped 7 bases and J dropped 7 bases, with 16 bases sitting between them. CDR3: CASTRIGGGEKLFF. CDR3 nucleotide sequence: TGTGCCAGCACCAGGATTGGGGGGGGTGAAAAACTGTTTTTT.

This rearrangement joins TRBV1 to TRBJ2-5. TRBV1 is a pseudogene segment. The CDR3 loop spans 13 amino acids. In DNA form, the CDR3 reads TGCACCAGCAAGGGTGCGAGCCAAGAGACCCAGTACTTC. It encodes CTSKGASQETQYF.

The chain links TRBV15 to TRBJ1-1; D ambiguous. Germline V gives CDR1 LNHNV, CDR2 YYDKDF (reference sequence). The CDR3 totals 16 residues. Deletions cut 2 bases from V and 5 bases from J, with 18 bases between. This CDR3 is CATSRSVDIGRTEAFF. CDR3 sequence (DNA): TGTGCCACCAGCAGATCCGTAGATATAGGGAGAACTGAAGCTTTCTTT.

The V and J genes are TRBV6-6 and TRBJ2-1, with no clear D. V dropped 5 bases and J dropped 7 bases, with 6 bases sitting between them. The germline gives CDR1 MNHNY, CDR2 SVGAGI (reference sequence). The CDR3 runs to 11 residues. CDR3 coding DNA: TGTGCCAGCAGTCCCCGAAATGAGCAGTTCTTC. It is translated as CASSPRNEQFF.

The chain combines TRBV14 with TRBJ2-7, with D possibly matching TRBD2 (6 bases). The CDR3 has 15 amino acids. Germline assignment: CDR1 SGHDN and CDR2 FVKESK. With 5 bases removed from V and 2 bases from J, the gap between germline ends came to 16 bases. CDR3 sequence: CASSSPGTGAYEQYF. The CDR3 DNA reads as TGTGCCAGCAGCTCGCCCGGGACGGGGGCCTACGAGCAGTACTTC. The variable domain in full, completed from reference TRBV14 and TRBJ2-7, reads EAGVTQFPSHSVIEKGQTVTLRCDPISGHDNLYWYRRVMGKEIKFLLHFVKESKQDESGMPNNRFLAERTGGTYSTLKVQPAELEDSGVYFCASSSPGTGAYEQYFGPGTRLTVT.

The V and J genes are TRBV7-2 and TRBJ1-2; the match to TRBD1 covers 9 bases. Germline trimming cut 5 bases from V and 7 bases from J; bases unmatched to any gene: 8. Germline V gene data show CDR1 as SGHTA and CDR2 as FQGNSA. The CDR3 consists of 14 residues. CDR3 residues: CASSQRTGVAGYTF. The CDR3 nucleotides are TGTGCCAGCAGCCAAAGGACAGGGGTGGCTGGCTACACCTTC.

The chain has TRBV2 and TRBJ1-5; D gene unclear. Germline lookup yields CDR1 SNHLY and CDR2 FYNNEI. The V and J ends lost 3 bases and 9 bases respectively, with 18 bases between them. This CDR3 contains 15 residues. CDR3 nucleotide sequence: TGTGCCAGCAGTGAGGAAGGTTGGGAATTTATGCCCCAGCATTTT. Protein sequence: CASSEEGWEFMPQHF.

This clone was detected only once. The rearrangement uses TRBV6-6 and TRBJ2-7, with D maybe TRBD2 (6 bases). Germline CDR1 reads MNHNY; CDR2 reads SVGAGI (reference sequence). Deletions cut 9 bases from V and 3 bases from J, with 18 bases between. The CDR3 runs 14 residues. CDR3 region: CASHRSGGFYEQYF. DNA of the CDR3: TGTGCCAGTCACCGATCCGGGGGATTCTACGAGCAGTACTTC.

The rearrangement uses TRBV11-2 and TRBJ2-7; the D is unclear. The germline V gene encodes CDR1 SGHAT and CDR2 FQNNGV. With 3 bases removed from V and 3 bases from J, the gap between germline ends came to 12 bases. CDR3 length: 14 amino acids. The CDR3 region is CASSFTDDLYEQYF. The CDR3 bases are TGTGCCAGCAGCTTCACTGACGACCTCTACGAGCAGTACTTC.